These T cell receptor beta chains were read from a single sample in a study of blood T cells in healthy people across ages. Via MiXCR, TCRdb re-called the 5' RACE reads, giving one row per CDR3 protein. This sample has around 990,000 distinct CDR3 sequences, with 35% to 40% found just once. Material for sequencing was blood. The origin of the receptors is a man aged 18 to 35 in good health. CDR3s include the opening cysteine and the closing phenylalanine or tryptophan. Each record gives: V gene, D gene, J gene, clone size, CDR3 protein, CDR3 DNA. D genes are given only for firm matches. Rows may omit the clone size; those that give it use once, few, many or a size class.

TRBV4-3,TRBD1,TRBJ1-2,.,CASSQDLGQGQGGGYTF,TGCGCCAGCAGCCAAGATCTCGGACAGGGCCAAGGCGGAGGCTACACCTTC
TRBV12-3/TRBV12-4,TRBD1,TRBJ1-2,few,CASTGQGVRYGYTF,TGTGCCAGCACCGGACAGGGGGTTAGGTATGGCTACACCTTC
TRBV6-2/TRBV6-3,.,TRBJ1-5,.,CASSYGLISNQPQHF,TGTGCCAGCAGTTACGGGCTGATTAGCAATCAGCCCCAGCATTTT
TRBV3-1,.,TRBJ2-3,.,CASSLRLVGATDTQYF,TGTGCCAGCAGTCTCAGACTAGTGGGGGCAACAGATACGCAGTATTTT
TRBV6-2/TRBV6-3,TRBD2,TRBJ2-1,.,CASRLAGEETQFF,TGTGCCAGCAGACTAGCGGGGGAAGAGACCCAGTTCTTC
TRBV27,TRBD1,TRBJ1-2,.,CASSYRTGGGYTF,TGTGCCAGCAGTTACAGGACAGGGGGCGGCTACACCTTC
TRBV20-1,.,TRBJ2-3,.,CSAQTVTDTQYF,TGCAGTGCTCAGACAGTCACAGATACGCAGTATTTT
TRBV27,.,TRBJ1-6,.,CAGATGKENNSPLHF,TGTGCCGGCGCAACAGGGAAGGAGAATAATTCACCCCTCCACTTT
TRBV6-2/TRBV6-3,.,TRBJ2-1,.,CASRRVVANEQFF,TGTGCCAGCAGGCGAGTTGTCGCCAATGAGCAGTTCTTC
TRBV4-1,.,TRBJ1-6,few,CASSHVRANNSPLHF,TGCGCCAGCAGCCACGTTAGGGCCAATAATTCACCCCTCCACTTT
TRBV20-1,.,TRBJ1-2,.,CSARHQGWDYGYTF,TGCAGTGCTAGACATCAGGGTTGGGACTATGGCTACACCTTC
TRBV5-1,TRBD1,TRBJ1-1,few,CASSFGTVEDTEVFF,TGCGCCAGCAGCTTCGGGACAGTCGAGGACACTGAAGTTTTCTTT
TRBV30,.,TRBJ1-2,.,CAWTPGGEGVAGYTF,TGTGCCTGGACTCCTGGGGGAGAGGGGGTAGCTGGCTACACCTTC
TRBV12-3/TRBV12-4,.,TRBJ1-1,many,CASSSGGDSVAFF,TGTGCCAGCAGTTCGGGAGGAGACAGCGTAGCTTTCTTT
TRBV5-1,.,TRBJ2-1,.,CASSTTNRGVSYNEQFF,TGCGCCAGCAGCACGACTAACCGGGGTGTCTCCTACAATGAGCAGTTCTTC
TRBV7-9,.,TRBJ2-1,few,CASSLAGGRTYNEQFF,TGTGCCAGCAGCTTAGCGGGGGGGCGCACCTACAATGAGCAGTTCTTC
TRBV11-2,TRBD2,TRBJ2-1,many,CASSTNGWGGGTVGYGEQFF,TGTGCCAGCAGCACAAATGGTTGGGGCGGGGGGACTGTCGGCTACGGTGAGCAGTTCTTC
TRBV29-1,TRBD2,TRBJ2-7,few,CSVLAGASYNEQYF,TGCAGCGTTTTAGCGGGGGCCTCCTACAATGAGCAGTACTTC
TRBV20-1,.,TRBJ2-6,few,CSAITGKGANVLTF,TGCAGTGCTATCACAGGGAAGGGGGCCAACGTCCTGACTTTC
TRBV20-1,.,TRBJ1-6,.,CSARAPSYNSPLHF,TGCAGTGCTAGAGCACCTAGCTATAATTCACCCCTCCACTTT
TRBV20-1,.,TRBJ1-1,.,CSARRTLVGTEAFF,TGCAGTGCCCGACGGACGTTGGTGGGCACTGAAGCTTTCTTT
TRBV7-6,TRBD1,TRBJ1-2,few,CASKNQGDYGYTF,TGTGCCAGCAAAAACCAGGGGGACTATGGCTACACCTTC
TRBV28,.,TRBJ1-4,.,CASSRGREKLFF,TGTGCCAGCAGCCGGGGGCGGGAAAAACTGTTTTTT
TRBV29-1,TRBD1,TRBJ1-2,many,CSVTLFGTGETNGYTF,TGCAGCGTGACTTTATTCGGGACAGGGGAAACAAATGGCTACACCTTC
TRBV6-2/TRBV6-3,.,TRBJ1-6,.,CASRETGITSPLHF,TGTGCCAGCAGAGAGACGGGAATAACTTCACCCCTCCACTTT
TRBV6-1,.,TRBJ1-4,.,CASSESRSEKLFF,TGTGCCAGCAGTGAATCTAGGTCTGAAAAACTGTTTTTT
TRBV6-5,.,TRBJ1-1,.,CASSYGYREGLSNTEAFF,TGTGCCAGCAGTTATGGGTACAGGGAAGGACTTAGTAACACTGAAGCTTTCTTT
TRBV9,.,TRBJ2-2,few,CASSVTGTGELFF,TGTGCCAGCAGCGTAACGGGTACCGGGGAGCTGTTTTTT
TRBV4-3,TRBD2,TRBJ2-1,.,CASSQGTSGGPLFF,TGCGCCAGCAGCCAAGGGACTAGCGGGGGCCCGCTGTTCTTC
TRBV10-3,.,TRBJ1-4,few,CAITGSHNEKLFF,TGTGCCATCACGGGGTCTCATAATGAAAAACTGTTTTTT
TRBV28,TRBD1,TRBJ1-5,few,CASSYPRTGAGNQPQHF,TGTGCCAGCAGTTACCCCAGGACAGGAGCGGGAAATCAGCCCCAGCATTTT
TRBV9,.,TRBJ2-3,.,CASSVGQAGTDTQYF,TGTGCCAGCAGCGTAGGTCAGGCAGGGACAGATACGCAGTATTTT
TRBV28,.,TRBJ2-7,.,CASQSGSLSYEQYF,TGTGCCAGTCAATCAGGGAGTTTAAGCTACGAGCAGTACTTC
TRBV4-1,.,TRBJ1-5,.,CASSQLWGTGNQPQHF,TGCGCCAGCAGCCAGCTCTGGGGTACGGGCAATCAGCCCCAGCATTTT
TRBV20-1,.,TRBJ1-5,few,CSASNSGDQPQHF,TGCAGTGCTAGCAACTCAGGGGATCAGCCCCAGCATTTT
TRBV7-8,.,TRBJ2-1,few,CASSPPKGVPFNEQFF,TGTGCCAGCAGCCCACCCAAGGGCGTACCGTTTAATGAGCAGTTCTTC
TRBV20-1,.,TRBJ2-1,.,CSARDTVRVSSYNEQFF,TGCAGTGCCCGAGACACGGTGCGTGTAAGCTCCTACAATGAGCAGTTCTTC
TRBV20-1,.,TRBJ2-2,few,CSALRGPGELFF,TGCAGTGCGCTCCGGGGGCCCGGGGAGCTGTTTTTT
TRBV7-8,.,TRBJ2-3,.,CASSPRAKCTQYF,TGTGCCAGCAGCCCGCGGGCTAAGTGTACGCAGTATTTT
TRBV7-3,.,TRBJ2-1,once,CASSPWTETSNEQFF,TGTGCCAGCAGCCCATGGACAGAGACTTCCAATGAGCAGTTCTTC
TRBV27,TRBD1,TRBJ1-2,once,CASSLIGTGGIGKSGYTF,TGTGCCAGCAGCCTGATAGGGACAGGTGGTATAGGGAAGAGTGGCTACACCTTC
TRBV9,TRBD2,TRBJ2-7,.,CASSPLAGGLVNEQYF,TGTGCCAGCAGCCCATTAGCGGGGGGGCTTGTTAATGAGCAGTACTTC
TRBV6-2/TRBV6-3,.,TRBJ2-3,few,CASSYLVTGDTQYF,TGTGCCAGCAGCTACCTGGTTACGGGGGATACGCAGTATTTT
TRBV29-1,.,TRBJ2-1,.,CSVGRTHCNEQFF,TGCAGCGTTGGAAGGACACATTGCAATGAGCAGTTCTTC
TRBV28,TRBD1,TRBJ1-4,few,CASSPTAGTGDEKLFF,TGTGCCAGCAGTCCAACGGCCGGGACAGGGGATGAAAAACTGTTTTTT
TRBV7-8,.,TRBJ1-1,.,CASSLPTGRAFF,TGTGCCAGCAGCTTACCGACAGGTCGAGCTTTCTTT
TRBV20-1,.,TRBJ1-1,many,CSAWRGSGTEAFF,TGCAGTGCTTGGAGGGGGAGTGGCACTGAAGCTTTCTTT
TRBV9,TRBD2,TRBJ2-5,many,CASSPGLAQETQYF,TGTGCCAGCAGCCCCGGACTAGCACAAGAGACCCAGTACTTC
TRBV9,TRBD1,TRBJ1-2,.,CASSVGRDRGIFGYGYTF,TGTGCCAGCAGCGTAGGAAGGGACAGGGGTATTTTTGGCTATGGCTACACCTTC
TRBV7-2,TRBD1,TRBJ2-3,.,CASSGGTGTTDTQYF,TGTGCCAGCAGCGGAGGGACAGGGACCACAGATACGCAGTATTTT
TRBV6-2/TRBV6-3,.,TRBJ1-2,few,CASSYPREGKMNYGYTF,TGTGCCAGCAGTTACCCCCGAGAGGGTAAGATGAACTATGGCTACACCTTC
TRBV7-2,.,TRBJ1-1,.,CASSLVFSDYMSTEAFF,TGTGCCAGCAGCTTAGTCTTCAGCGACTACATGAGCACTGAAGCTTTCTTT
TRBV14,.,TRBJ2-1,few,CASSQGLLVYNEQFF,TGTGCCAGCAGCCAGGGCCTCCTCGTATACAATGAGCAGTTCTTC
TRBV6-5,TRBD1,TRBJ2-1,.,CASSNHRGQHPYEQFF,TGTGCCAGCAGTAACCACAGGGGCCAGCATCCCTACGAGCAGTTCTTC